Given below is one T cell receptor beta chain in context. The CDR3 ends on some other residue instead of the conserved phenylalanine or tryptophan, so this is likely a read error. Because the CDR3's place on the DNA is in doubt, the DNA is left out and the CDR3 is given as listed by TCRdb. The CDR3 is 10 amino acids long, termini counted. TCRdb redid the calling of the RT-PCR reads with MiXCR, one entry per CDR3 protein. The table shows about 680,000 distinct CDR3 sequences, with 12% to 15% occurring only once. This chain connects TRBV21-1 to TRBJ1-1. TRBV21-1 is marked as a pseudogene. What was sequenced was memory CD4+ T cells from blood. The clonotype comes from a female donor in good health, serving as a healthy control. The CDR3 protein is CASSITEEGI.